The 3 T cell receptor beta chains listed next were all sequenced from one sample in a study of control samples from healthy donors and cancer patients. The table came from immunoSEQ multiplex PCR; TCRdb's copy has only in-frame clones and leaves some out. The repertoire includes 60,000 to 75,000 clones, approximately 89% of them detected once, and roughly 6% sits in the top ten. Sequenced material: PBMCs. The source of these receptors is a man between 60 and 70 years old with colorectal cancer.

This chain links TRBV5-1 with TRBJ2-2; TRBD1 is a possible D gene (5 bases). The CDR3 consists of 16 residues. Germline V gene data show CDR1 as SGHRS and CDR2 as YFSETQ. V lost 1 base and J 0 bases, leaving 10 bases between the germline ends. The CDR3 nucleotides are TGCGCCAGCAGCTTGAGTGGGGCCACGAACACCGGGGAGCTGTTTTTT. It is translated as CASSLSGATNTGELFF. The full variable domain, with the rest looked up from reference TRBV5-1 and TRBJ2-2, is KAGVTQTPRYLIKTRGQQVTLSCSPISGHRSVSWYQQTPGQGLQFLFEYFSETQRNKGNFPGRFSGRQFSNSRSEMNVSTLELGDSALYLCASSLSGATNTGELFFGEGSRLTVL.

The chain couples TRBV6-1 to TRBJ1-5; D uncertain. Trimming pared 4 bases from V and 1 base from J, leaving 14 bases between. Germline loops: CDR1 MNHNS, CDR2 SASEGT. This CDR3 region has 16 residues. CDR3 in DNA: TGTGCCAGCAGTGGGGGAGGCCCTAGGAGCAATCAGCCCCAGCATTTT. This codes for CASSGGGPRSNQPQHF.

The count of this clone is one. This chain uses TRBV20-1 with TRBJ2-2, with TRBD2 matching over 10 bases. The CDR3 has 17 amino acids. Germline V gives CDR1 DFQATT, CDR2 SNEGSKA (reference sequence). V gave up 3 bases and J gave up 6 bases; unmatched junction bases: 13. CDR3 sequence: CSASRLGLAGVSGELFF. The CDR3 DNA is TGCAGTGCTAGTCGGTTGGGGCTAGCGGGGGTTTCCGGGGAGCTGTTTTTT.